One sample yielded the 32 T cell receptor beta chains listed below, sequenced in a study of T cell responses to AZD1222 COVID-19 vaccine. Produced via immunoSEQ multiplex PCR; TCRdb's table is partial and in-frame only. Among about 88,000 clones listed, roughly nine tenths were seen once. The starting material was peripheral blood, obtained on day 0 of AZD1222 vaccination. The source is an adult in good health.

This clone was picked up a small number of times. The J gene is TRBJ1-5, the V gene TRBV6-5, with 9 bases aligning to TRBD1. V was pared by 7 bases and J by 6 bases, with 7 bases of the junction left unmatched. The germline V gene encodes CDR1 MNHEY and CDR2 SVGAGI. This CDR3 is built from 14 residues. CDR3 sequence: CASIWTGESQPQHF. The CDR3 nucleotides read TGTGCCAGCATCTGGACAGGGGAGAGTCAGCCCCAGCATTTT.

DNA of the CDR3: TGTGCCAGCAGCGCGGCGGGGAGTACTAATCCAATTAACTATGGCTACACCTTC. Residues: CASSAAGSTNPINYGYTF. The rearrangement uses TRBV9 and TRBJ1-2; D uncertain. Germline V gene sequence: CDR1 SGDLS, CDR2 YYNGEE. This CDR3 comprises 18 residues. V was clipped by 3 bases and J by 1 base, with 22 bases between them.

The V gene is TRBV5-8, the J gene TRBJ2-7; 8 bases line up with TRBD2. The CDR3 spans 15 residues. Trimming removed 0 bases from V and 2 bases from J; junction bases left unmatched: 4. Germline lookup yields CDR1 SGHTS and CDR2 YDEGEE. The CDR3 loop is CASSLVRGAAYEQYF. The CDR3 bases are TGTGCCAGCAGCTTGGTGCGGGGGGCCGCCTACGAGCAGTACTTC.

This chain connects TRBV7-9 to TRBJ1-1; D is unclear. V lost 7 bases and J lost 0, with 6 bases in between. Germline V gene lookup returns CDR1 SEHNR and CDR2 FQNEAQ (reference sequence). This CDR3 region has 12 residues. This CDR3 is CASIDMNTEAFF. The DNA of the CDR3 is TGTGCCAGCATCGATATGAACACTGAAGCTTTCTTT.

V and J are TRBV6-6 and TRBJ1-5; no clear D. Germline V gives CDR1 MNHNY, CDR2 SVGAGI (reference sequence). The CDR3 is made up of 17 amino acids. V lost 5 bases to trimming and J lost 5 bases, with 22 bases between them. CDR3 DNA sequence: TGTGCCAGCAGTCCCTCCCGCCCAAAGGGAAGTCATCAGCCCCAGCATTTT. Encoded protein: CASSPSRPKGSHQPQHF.

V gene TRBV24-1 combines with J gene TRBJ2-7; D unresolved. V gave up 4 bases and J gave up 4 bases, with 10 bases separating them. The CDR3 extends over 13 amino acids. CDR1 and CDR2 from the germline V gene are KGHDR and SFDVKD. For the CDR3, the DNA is TGTGCCACCAGTGACCCTCAGCATTACGAGCAGTACTTC. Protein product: CATSDPQHYEQYF.

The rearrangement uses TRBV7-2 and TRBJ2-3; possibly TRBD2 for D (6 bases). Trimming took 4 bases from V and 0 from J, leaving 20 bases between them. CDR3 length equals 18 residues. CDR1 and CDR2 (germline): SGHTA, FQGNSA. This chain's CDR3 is CASSSRVLAGRSTDTQYF. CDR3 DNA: TGTGCCAGCAGCTCTAGGGTCCTGGCGGGGCGGAGCACAGATACGCAGTATTTT.

CDR3 nucleotide sequence: TGTGCCAGCAGCCCTGTGGGGGGGGCCGCCTACAATGAGCAGTTCTTC. This gives the protein CASSPVGGAAYNEQFF. The chain links TRBV3-1 (or the pseudogene TRBV3-2) to TRBJ2-1; possible D gene TRBD2, 7 bases. This CDR3 contains 16 residues. The V gene lost 4 bases and the J gene lost 2 bases, with 15 bases spanning the gap. CDR1 is LGHDT and CDR2 is YNNKEL in the germline V gene (reference sequence).

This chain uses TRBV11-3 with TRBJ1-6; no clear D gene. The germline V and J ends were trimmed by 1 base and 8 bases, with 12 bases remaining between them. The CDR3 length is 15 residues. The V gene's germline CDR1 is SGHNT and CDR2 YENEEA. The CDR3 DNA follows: TGTGCCAGCAGCTTAGTCGGCTTGTTTGATTCACCCCTCCACTTT. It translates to CASSLVGLFDSPLHF.

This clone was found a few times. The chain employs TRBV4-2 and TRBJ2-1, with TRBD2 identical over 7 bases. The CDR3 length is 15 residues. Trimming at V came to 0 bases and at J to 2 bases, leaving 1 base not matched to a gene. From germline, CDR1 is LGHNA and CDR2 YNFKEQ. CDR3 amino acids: CASSQDGGAYNEQFF. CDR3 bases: TGTGCCAGCAGCCAAGATGGGGGGGCCTACAATGAGCAGTTCTTC.

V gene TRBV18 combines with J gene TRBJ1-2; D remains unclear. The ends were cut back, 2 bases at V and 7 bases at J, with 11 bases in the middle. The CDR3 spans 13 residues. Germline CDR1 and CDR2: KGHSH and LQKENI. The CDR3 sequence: CASSPEALTGYTF. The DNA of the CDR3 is TGTGCCAGCTCACCAGAGGCCCTGACTGGCTACACCTTC. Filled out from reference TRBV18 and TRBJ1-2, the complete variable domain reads NAGVMQNPRHLVRRRGQEARLRCSPMKGHSHVYWYRQLPEEGLKFMVYLQKENIIDESGMPKERFSAEFPKEGPSILRIQQVVRGDSAAYFCASSPEALTGYTFGSGTRLTVV.

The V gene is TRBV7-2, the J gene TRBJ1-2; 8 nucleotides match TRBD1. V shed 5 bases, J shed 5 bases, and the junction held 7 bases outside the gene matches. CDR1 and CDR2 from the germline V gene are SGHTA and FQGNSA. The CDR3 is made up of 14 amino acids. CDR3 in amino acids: CASSPTGVVYGYTF. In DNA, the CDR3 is TGTGCCAGCAGCCCGACAGGGGTAGTTTATGGCTACACCTTC.

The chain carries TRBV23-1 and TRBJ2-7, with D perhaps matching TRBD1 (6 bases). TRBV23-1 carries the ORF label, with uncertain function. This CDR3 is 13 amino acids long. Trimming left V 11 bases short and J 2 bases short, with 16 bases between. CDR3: CAGRDIFPYEQYF. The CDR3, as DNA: TGCGCCGGCCGGGACATATTCCCCTACGAGCAGTACTTC.

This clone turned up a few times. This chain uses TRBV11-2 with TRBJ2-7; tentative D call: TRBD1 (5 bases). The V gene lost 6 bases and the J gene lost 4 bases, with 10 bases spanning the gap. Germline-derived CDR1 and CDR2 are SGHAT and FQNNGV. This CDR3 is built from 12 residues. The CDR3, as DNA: TGTGCCAGCAGGGGCAGGGCATACGAGCAGTACTTC. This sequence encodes CASRGRAYEQYF.

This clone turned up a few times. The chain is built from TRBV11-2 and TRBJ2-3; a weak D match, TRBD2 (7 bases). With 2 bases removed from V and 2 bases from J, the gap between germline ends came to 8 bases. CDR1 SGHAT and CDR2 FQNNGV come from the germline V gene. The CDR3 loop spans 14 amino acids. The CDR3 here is CASSLRGATDTQYF. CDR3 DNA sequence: TGTGCCAGCAGCTTACGGGGGGCCACAGATACGCAGTATTTT. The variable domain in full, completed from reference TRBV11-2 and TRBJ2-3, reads EAGVAQSPRYKIIEKRQSVAFWCNPISGHATLYWYQQILGQGPKLLIQFQNNGVVDDSQLPKDRFSAERLKGVDSTLKIQPAKLEDSAVYLCASSLRGATDTQYFGPGTRLTVL.

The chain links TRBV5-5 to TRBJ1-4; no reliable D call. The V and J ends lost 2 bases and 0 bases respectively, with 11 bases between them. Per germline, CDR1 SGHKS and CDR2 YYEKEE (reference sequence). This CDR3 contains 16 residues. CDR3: CASSLLLPATNEKLFF. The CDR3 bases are TGTGCCAGCAGCTTACTTCTCCCTGCAACTAATGAAAAACTGTTTTTT.

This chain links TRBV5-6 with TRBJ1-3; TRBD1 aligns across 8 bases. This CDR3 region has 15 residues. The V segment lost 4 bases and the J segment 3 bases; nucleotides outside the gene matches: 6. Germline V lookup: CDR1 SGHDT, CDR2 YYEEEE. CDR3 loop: CASSGAGTGGNTIYF. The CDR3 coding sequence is TGTGCCAGCAGCGGCGCTGGGACAGGTGGAAACACCATATATTTT.

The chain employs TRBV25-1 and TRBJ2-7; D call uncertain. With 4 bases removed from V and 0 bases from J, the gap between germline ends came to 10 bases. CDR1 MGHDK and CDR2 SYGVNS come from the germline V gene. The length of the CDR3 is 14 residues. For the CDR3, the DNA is TGTGCCAGCAGTGTCTCGGGCAGCTCCTACGAGCAGTACTTC. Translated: CASSVSGSSYEQYF.

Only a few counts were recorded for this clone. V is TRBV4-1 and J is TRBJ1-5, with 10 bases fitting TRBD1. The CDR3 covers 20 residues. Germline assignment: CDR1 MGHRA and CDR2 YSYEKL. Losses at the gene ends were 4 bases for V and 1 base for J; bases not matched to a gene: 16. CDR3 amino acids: CASSLMGPNAGQGSNQPQHF. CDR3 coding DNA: TGCGCCAGCAGCCTCATGGGCCCGAACGCGGGACAGGGGAGCAATCAGCCCCAGCATTTT.

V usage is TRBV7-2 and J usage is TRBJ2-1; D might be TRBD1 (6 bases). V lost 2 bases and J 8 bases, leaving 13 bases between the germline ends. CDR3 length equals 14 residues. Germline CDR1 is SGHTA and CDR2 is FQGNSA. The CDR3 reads CASSLTPGVDEQFF. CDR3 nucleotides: TGTGCCAGCAGCTTAACCCCAGGGGTTGATGAGCAGTTCTTC.

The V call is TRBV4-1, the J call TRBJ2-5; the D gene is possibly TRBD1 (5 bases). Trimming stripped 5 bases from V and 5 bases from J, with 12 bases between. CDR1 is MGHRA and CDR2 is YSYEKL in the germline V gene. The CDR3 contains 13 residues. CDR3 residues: CASSKQGFETQYF. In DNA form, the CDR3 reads TGCGCCAGCAGCAAGCAGGGTTTCGAGACCCAGTACTTC.

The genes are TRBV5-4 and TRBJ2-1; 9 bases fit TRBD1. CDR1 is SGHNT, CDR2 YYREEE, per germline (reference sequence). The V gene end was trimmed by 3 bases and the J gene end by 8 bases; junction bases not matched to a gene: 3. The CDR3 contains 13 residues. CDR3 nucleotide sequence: TGTGCCAGCAGCTGGGACAGGGAGGATGAGCAGTTCTTC. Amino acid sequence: CASSWDREDEQFF.

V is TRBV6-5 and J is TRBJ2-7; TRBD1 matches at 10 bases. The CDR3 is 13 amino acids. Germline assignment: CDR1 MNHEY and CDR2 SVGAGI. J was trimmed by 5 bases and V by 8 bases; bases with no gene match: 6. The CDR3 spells CASSGQGLDEQYF. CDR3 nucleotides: TGTGCCAGCTCGGGACAGGGGTTGGACGAGCAGTACTTC.

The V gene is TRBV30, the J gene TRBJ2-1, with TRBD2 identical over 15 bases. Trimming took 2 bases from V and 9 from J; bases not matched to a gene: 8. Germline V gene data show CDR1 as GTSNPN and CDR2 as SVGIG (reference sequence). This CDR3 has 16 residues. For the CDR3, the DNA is TGTGCCTGGAGTTCCGGACTAGCGGGGGGGCCGGGTGAGCAGTTCTTC. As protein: CAWSSGLAGGPGEQFF.

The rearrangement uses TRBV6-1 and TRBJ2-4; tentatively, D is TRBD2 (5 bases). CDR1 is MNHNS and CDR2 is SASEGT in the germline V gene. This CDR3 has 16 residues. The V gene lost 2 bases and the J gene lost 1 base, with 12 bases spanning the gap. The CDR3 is CASSERGYGAKNIQYF. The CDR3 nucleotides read TGTGCCAGCAGTGAACGGGGATATGGTGCCAAAAACATTCAGTACTTC.

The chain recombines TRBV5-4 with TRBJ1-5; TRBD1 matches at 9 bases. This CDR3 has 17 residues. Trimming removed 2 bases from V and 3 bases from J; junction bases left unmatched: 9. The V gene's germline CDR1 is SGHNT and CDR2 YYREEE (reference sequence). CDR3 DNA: TGTGCCAGCAGCTTACTCTCCGGGACAGGGATCAATCAGCCCCAGCATTTT. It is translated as CASSLLSGTGINQPQHF. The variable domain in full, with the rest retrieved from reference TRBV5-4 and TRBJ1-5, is ETGVTQSPTHLIKTRGQQVTLRCSSQSGHNTVSWYQQALGQGPQFIFQYYREEENGRGNFPPRFSGLQFPNYSSELNVNALELDDSALYLCASSLLSGTGINQPQHFGDGTRLSIL.

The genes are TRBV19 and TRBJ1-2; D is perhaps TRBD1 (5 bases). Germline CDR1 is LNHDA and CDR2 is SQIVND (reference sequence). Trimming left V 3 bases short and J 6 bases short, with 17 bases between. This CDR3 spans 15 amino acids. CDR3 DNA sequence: TGTGCCAGTAGTATCTTGGGGACGCTTGGGGATGGCTACACCTTC. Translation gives CASSILGTLGDGYTF. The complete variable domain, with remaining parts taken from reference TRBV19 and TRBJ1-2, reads DGGITQSPKYLFRKEGQNVTLSCEQNLNHDAMYWYRQDPGQGLRLIYYSQIVNDFQKGDIAEGYSVSREKKESFPLTVTSAQKNPTAFYLCASSILGTLGDGYTFGSGTRLTVV.

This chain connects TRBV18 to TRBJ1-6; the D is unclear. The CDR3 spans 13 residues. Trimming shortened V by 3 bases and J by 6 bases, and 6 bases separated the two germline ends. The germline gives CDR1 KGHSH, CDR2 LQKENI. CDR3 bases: TGTGCCAGCTCACCGGGCCCTAATTCACCCCTCCACTTT. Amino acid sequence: CASSPGPNSPLHF.

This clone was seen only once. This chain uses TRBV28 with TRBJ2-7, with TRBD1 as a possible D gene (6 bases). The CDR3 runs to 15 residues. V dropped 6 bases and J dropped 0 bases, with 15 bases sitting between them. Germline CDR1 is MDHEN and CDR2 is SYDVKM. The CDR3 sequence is CASRQTGQSSYEQYF. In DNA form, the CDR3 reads TGTGCCAGCAGACAAACAGGACAGAGCTCCTACGAGCAGTACTTC.

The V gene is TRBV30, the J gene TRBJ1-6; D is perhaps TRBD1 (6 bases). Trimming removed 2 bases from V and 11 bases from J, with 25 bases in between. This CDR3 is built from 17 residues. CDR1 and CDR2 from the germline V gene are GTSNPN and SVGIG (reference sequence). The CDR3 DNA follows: TGTGCCTGGAGTTCCTACAACGACAGGTCAATTTTTACACCCCTCCACTTT. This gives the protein CAWSSYNDRSIFTPLHF.

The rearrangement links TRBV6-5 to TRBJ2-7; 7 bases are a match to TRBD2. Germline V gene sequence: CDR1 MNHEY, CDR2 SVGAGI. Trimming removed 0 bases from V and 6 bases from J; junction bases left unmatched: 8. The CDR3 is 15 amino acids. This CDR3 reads CASSYSSGAFAEQYF. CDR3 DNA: TGTGCCAGCAGTTACTCGAGCGGGGCCTTCGCCGAGCAGTACTTC.

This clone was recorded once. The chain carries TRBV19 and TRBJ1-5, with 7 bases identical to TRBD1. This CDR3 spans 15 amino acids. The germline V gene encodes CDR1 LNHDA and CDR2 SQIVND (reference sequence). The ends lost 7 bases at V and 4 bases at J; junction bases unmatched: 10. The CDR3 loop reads CASTIDRARNQPQHF. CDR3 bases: TGTGCCAGTACGATCGACAGGGCAAGGAATCAGCCCCAGCATTTT.